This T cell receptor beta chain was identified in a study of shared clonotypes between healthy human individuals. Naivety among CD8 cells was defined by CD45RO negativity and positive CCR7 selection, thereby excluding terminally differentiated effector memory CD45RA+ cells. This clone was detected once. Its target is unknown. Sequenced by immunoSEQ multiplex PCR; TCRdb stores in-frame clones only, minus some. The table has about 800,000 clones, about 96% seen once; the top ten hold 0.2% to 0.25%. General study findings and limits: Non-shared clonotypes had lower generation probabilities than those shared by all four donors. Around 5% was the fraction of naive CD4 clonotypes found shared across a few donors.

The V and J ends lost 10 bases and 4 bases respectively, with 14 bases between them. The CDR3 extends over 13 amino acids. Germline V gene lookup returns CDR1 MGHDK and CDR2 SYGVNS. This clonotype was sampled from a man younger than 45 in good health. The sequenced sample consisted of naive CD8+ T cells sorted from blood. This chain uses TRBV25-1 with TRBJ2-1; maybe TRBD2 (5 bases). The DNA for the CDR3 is TGTGCCACCCAGCCGGGAACGTACAATGAGCAGTTCTTC. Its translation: CATQPGTYNEQFF.